This T cell receptor beta chain appears in the sequencing data of a study of CD8 T cells in Susac syndrome. General study findings and limits: Expansion of Susac CD8+ clones peaked in TEMRA cells and in active patients.

The CDR3 loop spans 14 amino acids. Germline V lookup: CDR1 LNHNV, CDR2 YYDKDF (reference sequence). Losses at the gene ends were 5 bases for V and 5 bases for J; bases not matched to a gene: 9. About 0.45 to 1 ug RNA was reverse transcribed with random hexamers. TCRdb called the immunoSEQ multiplex PCR reads again in MiXCR, with one record for every CDR3 protein. The sample holds some 97,000 distinct CDR3 sequences, 95% seen once. Negative isolation yielded CD8+ and CD4+ T cells; FACS enriched TEMRA cells. On this clonotype: Antigen unknown.

Source material: CD8+ T cells from PBMCs. The clonotype was recovered from a human donor with Susac syndrome. The chain combines TRBV15 with TRBJ2-7; TRBD2 aligns across 7 bases. CDR3 protein: CATSGRGSGDEQYF. The CDR3 DNA reads TGTGCCACCAGCGGGCGCGGGAGCGGCGACGAGCAGTACTTC.